What follows are 16 T cell receptor beta chains derived from one specimen sequenced in a study of blood T cells in healthy people across ages. PCR was performed a second time for about 7 to 12 cycles using a sample-barcoded 5' primer and a J-beta primer mix. A single record per CDR3 protein comes from TCRdb applying MiXCR to the 5' RACE reads. In the table there are approximately 850,000 distinct CDR3 sequences, under 45% of which are singletons. Specimen: blood. The receptors were gathered from a man aged 55 to 69 in good health.

The V call is TRBV20-1, the J call TRBJ1-2, with no clear D. CDR3 length: 15 amino acids. Trimming stripped 5 bases from V and 5 bases from J, with 21 bases between. CDR1 and CDR2 from the germline V gene are DFQATT and SNEGSKA (reference sequence). The CDR3 coding sequence is TGCAGTGCTTCCCTAGAAGACCCATTTTCGTATGGCTACACCTTC. It yields the protein CSASLEDPFSYGYTF.

Notes on this clonotype: This may be a read error: a much more frequent sequence differs by one nucleotide. The rearrangement uses TRBV12-3 or TRBV12-4 and TRBJ2-2; D unresolved. The CDR3 has 14 residues. CDR3 region: CAGSPSSGSGELFF. The CDR3 DNA sequence: TGTGCCGGCAGTCCCAGTTCCGGTTCGGGGGAGCTGTTTTTT.

The rearrangement joins TRBV7-2 to TRBJ1-2; 7 nucleotides match TRBD1. The germline V gene has CDR1 SGHTA and CDR2 FQGNSA. The CDR3 extends over 17 amino acids. V was clipped by 0 bases and J by 7 bases; unmatched bases: 14. CDR3 in DNA: TGTGCCAGCAGCTTAGCCCCGGGAAGGGGGCGTGAGAGTGGCTACACCTTC. Translated: CASSLAPGRGRESGYTF. The variable domain in full, with the rest retrieved from reference TRBV7-2 and TRBJ1-2, is GAGVSQSPSNKVTEKGKDVELRCDPISGHTALYWYRQSLGQGLEFLIYFQGNSAPDKSGLPSDRFSAERTGGSVSTLTIQRTQQEDSAVYLCASSLAPGRGRESGYTFGSGTRLTVV.

Points on this clonotype: The final CDR3 position lacks the conserved phenylalanine or tryptophan, pointing to a likely read error. V is TRBV4-1 and J is TRBJ1-2; D is possibly TRBD1 (6 bases). This CDR3 spans 15 amino acids. V dropped 0 bases and J dropped 6 bases, with 14 bases sitting between them. In germline, CDR1 is MGHRA, CDR2 YSYEKL. The DNA for the CDR3 is TGCGCCAGCAGCCAAGATCGAAAACAGGGCCATGGCTACACCTTA. Protein sequence: CASSQDRKQGHGYTL.

The J gene is TRBJ2-7, the V gene TRBV3-1; 8 bases match TRBD2. V lost 3 bases to trimming and J lost 3 bases; unmatched junction nucleotides: 4. Germline CDR1 and CDR2: LGHDT and YNNKEL (reference sequence). The CDR3 runs 14 residues. Here the CDR3 DNA reads TGTGCCAGCAGCCACCGCGGGGGGATCTACGAGCAGTACTTC. Translating gives CASSHRGGIYEQYF.

DNA for the CDR3: TGTGCCAGCAGCCACCGTAACCTTAGGGATGAGCAGTTCTTC. This sequence encodes CASSHRNLRDEQFF. V and J are TRBV14 and TRBJ2-1; D unresolved. The CDR3 length is 14 residues. The V gene's germline CDR1 is SGHDN and CDR2 FVKESK. Deletions cut 3 bases from V and 8 bases from J, with 14 bases between.

With regard to this clonotype: This sequence may be a read error, since a much larger clone differs from it by one base. This chain links TRBV29-1 with TRBJ2-1; the match to TRBD2 covers 8 bases. V dropped 6 bases and J dropped 13; count of bases not matched to a gene: 14. CDR3 length: 13 residues. CDR1 and CDR2 (germline): SQVTM, ANQGSEA. This chain's CDR3 is CSVQGNQRETQFF. The CDR3 nucleotides read TGCAGCGTCCAAGGCAACCAGCGGGAGACCCAGTTCTTC.

This chain connects TRBV7-2 to TRBJ1-5, with a possible D match to TRBD1 (6 bases). In germline, CDR1 is SGHTA, CDR2 FQGNSA. V lost 5 bases to trimming and J lost 5 bases, with 16 bases between them. The CDR3 loop spans 15 amino acids. The CDR3 protein is CASSIRDMGDQPQHF. The CDR3, as DNA: TGTGCCAGCAGCATCCGGGACATGGGGGATCAGCCCCAGCATTTT.

This chain links TRBV25-1 with TRBJ2-5, with a possible D match to TRBD1 (5 bases). Germline assignment: CDR1 MGHDK and CDR2 SYGVNS. With 9 bases removed from V and 2 bases from J, the gap between germline ends came to 16 bases. This CDR3 contains 14 residues. CDR3 amino acids: CASSTGPIQETQYF. DNA for the CDR3: TGTGCCAGTAGTACAGGCCCTATACAAGAGACCCAGTACTTC.

This chain joins TRBV10-3 and TRBJ1-1, with 7 bases that match TRBD1. The CDR3 extends over 19 amino acids. The germline V gene has CDR1 ENHRY and CDR2 SYGVKD. V lost 0 bases to trimming and J lost 1 base; unmatched junction nucleotides: 14. The CDR3 DNA reads as TGTGCCATCAGTGAGTCGGTTACAGGGGAGGGTCCGGCGAACACTGAAGCTTTCTTT. Translated: CAISESVTGEGPANTEAFF.

The V and J genes are TRBV29-1 and TRBJ2-3; a weak D match, TRBD2 (7 bases). V was shortened by 5 bases and J by 3 bases, with 15 bases between the two germline ends. The CDR3 extends over 14 amino acids. Germline V gene data show CDR1 as SQVTM and CDR2 as ANQGSEA. CDR3 sequence reads: CSVRGGGPTDTQYF. The CDR3 nucleotides read TGCAGCGTTAGAGGGGGGGGGCCGACAGATACGCAGTATTTT.

The chain joins TRBV10-3 to TRBJ2-5; 8 nucleotides line up with TRBD2. The germline CDR1 and CDR2 sequences are ENHRY and SYGVKD. The CDR3 has 14 amino acids. V lost 6 bases to trimming and J lost 5 bases; unmatched junction nucleotides: 8. Here the CDR3 DNA reads TGTGCCATCAGAACGAGCGGGGGTGAGGAGACCCAGTACTTC. As protein: CAIRTSGGEETQYF.

This clonotype came up a few times. One junction end disagrees with the germline gene, perhaps due to a read error. The V call is TRBV7-8, the J call TRBJ1-5; possibly TRBD1 for D (5 bases). The CDR3 is made up of 15 amino acids. The V gene's germline CDR1 is SGHVS and CDR2 FQNEAQ. In nucleotides, the CDR3 is TGTGCCAGCAGTTTAGCGGGGGTTAGCAATCAGCCCCAGCATTTT. It specifies CASSLAGVSNQPQHF.

The chain couples TRBV14 to TRBJ1-1; tentative D call: TRBD1 (6 bases). The CDR3 spans 17 residues. CDR1 SGHDN and CDR2 FVKESK come from the germline V gene. Trimming took off 2 bases at V and 3 bases at J, with 19 bases between the two ends. The CDR3 is CASSQTVGGGWDTEAFF. DNA of the CDR3: TGTGCCAGCAGCCAAACGGTCGGGGGCGGTTGGGACACTGAAGCTTTCTTT.

Remarks on this clonotype: One base away lies a much larger clone, so this may be a sequencing read error. The gene calls are TRBV7-2 and TRBJ2-2, with unresolved D. Germline assignment: CDR1 SGHTA and CDR2 FQGNSA. The CDR3 is 13 amino acids. V lost 1 base and J lost 6, with 6 bases in between. CDR3 sequence (DNA): TGTGCCAGCAGCTTAGTACGGGCCGGGGAGCTGTTTTTT. The encoded protein is CASSLVRAGELFF.

The chain couples TRBV4-3 to TRBJ1-2; 10 bases are a match to TRBD1. With 3 bases clipped from V and 7 bases from J, the junction kept 8 bases outside the gene matches. CDR1 is LGHNA and CDR2 is YSLEER in the germline V gene. This CDR3 has 15 amino acids. The CDR3 reads CASSQGQGRGGGYTF. The CDR3 DNA is TGCGCCAGCAGCCAGGGACAGGGGAGAGGAGGTGGCTACACCTTC.